These 19 T cell receptor beta chains share one sample of origin, sequenced in a study of shared clonotypes between healthy human individuals. Libraries were prepared by immunoSEQ multiplex PCR; TCRdb keeps only in-frame clonotypes and omits some of them. The table has over a million clones, 70% to 80% seen once; the top ten hold around 1.4%. The sequenced sample was memory CD4+ T cells sorted from blood. The subset here: CD45RA-negative fraction. Receptors were obtained from a man in his late teens or twenties in good health.

This rearrangement joins TRBV7-2 to TRBJ1-6; D unresolved. CDR3 length equals 15 residues. The germline V gene encodes CDR1 SGHTA and CDR2 FQGNSA. Trimming removed 5 bases from V and 4 bases from J, with 12 bases in between. The CDR3 here is CASSPQGLYNSPLHF. CDR3 nucleotides: TGTGCCAGCAGCCCCCAAGGACTTTATAATTCACCCCTCCACTTT.

This clone showed up just a few times. The chain recombines TRBV6-6 with TRBJ2-1; 12 bases are shared with TRBD2. This CDR3 contains 16 residues. Trimming cost V 6 bases and J 7 bases; bases outside gene matches: 10. CDR1 is MNHNY and CDR2 is SVGAGI in the germline V gene (reference sequence). The chain's CDR3 is CASSRTSGAVGNEQFF. For the CDR3, the DNA is TGTGCCAGCAGCCGGACTAGCGGGGCAGTGGGGAATGAGCAGTTCTTC.

The chain uses TRBV5-1 and TRBJ1-2, with 8 bases matching TRBD1. The CDR3 loop spans 14 amino acids. With 2 bases clipped from V and 7 bases from J, the junction kept 7 bases outside the gene matches. Germline CDR1 and CDR2: SGHRS and YFSETQ. CDR3 DNA sequence: TGCGCCAGCAGCTTAGGACAGGGAGGTACTGGCTACACCTTC. This translates into CASSLGQGGTGYTF.

The genes are TRBV6-6 and TRBJ1-1, with D hard to call. Trimming took 8 bases from V and 1 from J, leaving 17 bases between them. CDR1 and CDR2 (germline): MNHNY, SVGAGI (reference sequence). CDR3 size: 15 residues. CDR3 bases: TGTGCCAGCGAGGGCACCCAGACCTCGAACACTGAAGCTTTCTTT. Protein: CASEGTQTSNTEAFF.

J is TRBJ1-5 and V is TRBV30; no clear D gene. V was trimmed by 1 base and J by 6 bases, leaving 13 bases between them. This CDR3 is 14 amino acids long. Germline lookup yields CDR1 GTSNPN and CDR2 SVGIG (reference sequence). The CDR3 sequence: CAWSDPGRTQPQHF. As DNA, the CDR3 is TGTGCCTGGAGTGACCCAGGAAGGACTCAGCCCCAGCATTTT.

This clone came up once. The genes are TRBV27 and TRBJ2-7; 8 bases are a match to TRBD2. Germline V lookup: CDR1 MNHEY, CDR2 SMNVEV (reference sequence). V shed 5 bases, J shed 6 bases, and the junction held 9 bases outside the gene matches. The CDR3 is made up of 14 amino acids. The CDR3: CASSPSGLVSEQYF. The CDR3 nucleotides read TGTGCCAGCAGTCCTTCGGGACTAGTGAGCGAGCAGTACTTC.

The chain carries TRBV11-2 and TRBJ2-5, with 11 bases aligning to TRBD2. Unmatched junction bases numbered 13, after V lost 2 bases and J lost 5 bases. This CDR3 spans 18 amino acids. From germline, CDR1 is SGHAT and CDR2 FQNNGV. CDR3 region: CASSLRGVAGGRNETQYF. CDR3 nucleotide sequence: TGTGCCAGCAGCTTAAGAGGGGTAGCGGGGGGGCGGAATGAGACCCAGTACTTC.

The V and J genes are TRBV5-4 and TRBJ2-1; the match to TRBD1 covers 7 bases. From germline, CDR1 is SGHNT and CDR2 YYREEE (reference sequence). V shed 4 bases and J 10 bases; nucleotides not matched to a gene: 5. This CDR3 region has 12 residues. Here the CDR3 reads CASSGDSTEQFF. CDR3 sequence (DNA): TGTGCCAGCAGCGGGGACAGTACGGAGCAGTTCTTC.

A single count supports this clone. J is TRBJ2-1 and V is TRBV7-2; possibly TRBD2 for D (7 bases). In germline, CDR1 is SGHTA, CDR2 FQGNSA. The CDR3 has 14 amino acids. Trimming took off 7 bases at V and 7 bases at J, with 17 bases between the two ends. Written as DNA, the CDR3 is TGTGCCAGCACCCTAGGGGGGGGAAGGAATGAGCAGTTCTTC. Its translation is CASTLGGGRNEQFF. The full variable domain, rest sourced from reference TRBV7-2 and TRBJ2-1, is GAGVSQSPSNKVTEKGKDVELRCDPISGHTALYWYRQSLGQGLEFLIYFQGNSAPDKSGLPSDRFSAERTGGSVSTLTIQRTQQEDSAVYLCASTLGGGRNEQFFGPGTRLTVL.

The V gene is TRBV6-1, the J gene TRBJ1-5, with 7 nucleotides matching TRBD1. The CDR3 spans 15 residues. Germline lookup yields CDR1 MNHNS and CDR2 SASEGT. V dropped 10 bases and J dropped 5; count of bases not matched to a gene: 14. The DNA for the CDR3 is TGTGCCAACTCTAGATATACAGGGGCCGATCAGCCCCAGCATTTT. It translates to CANSRYTGADQPQHF.

The chain links TRBV5-1 to TRBJ1-6; TRBD1 might be the D (6 bases). CDR1 SGHRS and CDR2 YFSETQ come from the germline V gene. The CDR3 sequence is 17 residues long. Deletions cut 3 bases from V and 0 bases from J, with 13 bases between. CDR3 DNA sequence: TGCGCCAGCAGCTCCGGACAGAGAGGCTCCTATAATTCACCCCTCCACTTT. Translation: CASSSGQRGSYNSPLHF. The complete variable domain, with remaining parts taken from reference TRBV5-1 and TRBJ1-6, reads KAGVTQTPRYLIKTRGQQVTLSCSPISGHRSVSWYQQTPGQGLQFLFEYFSETQRNKGNFPGRFSGRQFSNSRSEMNVSTLELGDSALYLCASSSGQRGSYNSPLHFGNGTRLTVT.

The table lists this clone with a count of one. This chain joins TRBV5-1 and TRBJ2-5; tentatively, D is TRBD1 (6 bases). Per germline, CDR1 SGHRS and CDR2 YFSETQ. Trimming shortened V by 0 bases and J by 4 bases, and 16 bases separated the two germline ends. This CDR3 comprises 16 residues. The CDR3 DNA follows: TGCGCCAGCAGCTTGGAGGGTCAGGGCAGGGGAGAGACCCAGTACTTC. As protein: CASSLEGQGRGETQYF.

The chain recombines TRBV2 with TRBJ1-6, with D perhaps matching TRBD1 (5 bases). This CDR3 region has 14 residues. Trimming stripped 7 bases from V and 9 bases from J, with 16 bases between. The germline gives CDR1 SNHLY, CDR2 FYNNEI. CDR3 in amino acids: CASNRWTGPSPLHF. CDR3 DNA: TGTGCCAGCAATAGGTGGACGGGGCCTTCACCCCTCCACTTT.

This clone was picked up many times. The chain combines TRBV10-2 with TRBJ1-1, with D possibly being TRBD1 (6 bases). Deletions cut 10 bases from V and 1 base from J, with 16 bases between. This CDR3 comprises 14 residues. Germline-derived CDR1 and CDR2 are WSHSY and SAAADI. The CDR3 here is CATRQAQGNTEAFF. For the CDR3, the DNA is TGCGCCACTAGACAAGCACAGGGGAACACTGAAGCTTTCTTT.

This clone came up a few times. This rearrangement joins TRBV6-1 to TRBJ1-5; possible D gene TRBD1, 5 bases. CDR1 MNHNS and CDR2 SASEGT come from the germline V gene. Between the trimmed V and J ends, which lost 2 bases and 2 bases, there was a span of 10 bases. This CDR3 has 15 amino acids. The CDR3 DNA sequence: TGTGCCAGCAGTGAACCGGGGGGGGGCAATCAGCCCCAGCATTTT. Protein product: CASSEPGGGNQPQHF.

For this clone: At one end, the junction sequence differs from germline, possibly due to a read error. For the CDR3, the DNA is TGCGCCAGCAGCCAAACGGGACTAGCGGGAGTCGGGAGCACAAATACGCAGTATTTT. As protein: CASSQTGLAGVGSTNTQYF. The gene calls are TRBV4-3 and TRBJ2-3; TRBD2 matches 14 bases. The CDR3 length is 19 residues. Germline CDR1 is LGHNA and CDR2 is YSLEER.

A single count supports this clone. The V gene is TRBV7-6, the J gene TRBJ2-4; 11 bases map to TRBD2. CDR1 is SGHVS, CDR2 FNYEAQ, per germline. CDR3 size: 20 residues. V dropped 0 bases and J dropped 6; count of bases not matched to a gene: 16. This CDR3 is CASSLAPDTGSGGVGNIQYF. CDR3 nucleotide sequence: TGTGCCAGCAGCTTAGCCCCCGATACAGGTAGCGGGGGGGTCGGAAACATTCAGTACTTC. The full variable domain, completed using reference TRBV7-6 and TRBJ2-4, is GAGVSQSPRYKVTKRGQDVALRCDPISGHVSLYWYRQALGQGPEFLTYFNYEAQQDKSGLPNDRFSAERPEGSISTLTIQRTEQRDSAMYRCASSLAPDTGSGGVGNIQYFGAGTRLSVL.

The chain carries TRBV7-3 and TRBJ2-1; 9 bases fit TRBD1. J gave up 10 bases and V 5 bases, and 3 bases lay outside the gene matches. CDR1 SGHTA and CDR2 FQGTGA come from the germline V gene. The CDR3 covers 12 residues. This CDR3 is CASSPDRGEQFF. CDR3 DNA: TGTGCCAGCAGCCCGGACAGGGGAGAGCAGTTCTTC.

In this sample, this clone turned up a few times. The chain recombines TRBV7-2 with TRBJ2-1, with a possible D match to TRBD2 (5 bases). The CDR3 is made up of 14 amino acids. Germline V gene lookup returns CDR1 SGHTA and CDR2 FQGNSA. V lost 1 base and J 8 bases, leaving 12 bases between the germline ends. The CDR3 DNA reads as TGTGCCAGCAGCTTAGACGGCGGAGGCGATGAGCAGTTCTTC. Its protein product is CASSLDGGGDEQFF.